One and the same sample provided the 21 T cell receptor beta chains below, sequenced in a study of cytomegalovirus exposure and HLA in healthy donors (dated by TCRdb to about 2017). The method was the immunoSEQ multiplex PCR assay. A mixture of 60 forward primers for TCR Vbeta segments and 13 reverse primers for TCR Jbeta segments was used in the multiplex PCR. Here the immuneACCESS table is served through TCRdb, limited to in-frame sequences with V and J called. Missing clones are a known gap in these copies; in checked studies unresolved V genes cover under half, and the rest lacks a known reason. The sample table holds some 57,000 clones, of which 70% to 80% were seen once. The ten top clones hold less than 20% of the sample. Sequences were obtained from PBMCs. All receptors derive from an older woman in good health and CMV-seropositive.

This rearrangement joins TRBV18 to TRBJ1-4, with D possibly TRBD1 on 6 matching bases. CDR3 length equals 14 residues. The V and J ends lost 3 bases and 5 bases respectively, with 10 bases between them. The germline CDR1 and CDR2 sequences are KGHSH and LQKENI. CDR3 amino acids: CASSPSRGNEKLFF. CDR3 nucleotide sequence: TGTGCCAGCTCACCTTCCAGGGGAAATGAAAAACTGTTTTTT.

This clone has more than one count but fewer than ten. The chain carries TRBV7-2 and TRBJ2-6, with 7 bases aligning to TRBD1. This CDR3 has 18 residues. V lost 3 bases to trimming and J lost 0 bases; unmatched junction nucleotides: 8. Germline loops: CDR1 SGHTA, CDR2 FQGNSA. CDR3 DNA: TGTGCCAGCAGCTTGCACTGGACAGGTAGCTCTGGGGCCAACGTCCTGACTTTC. This gives the protein CASSLHWTGSSGANVLTF.

V gene TRBV19 combines with J gene TRBJ1-4, with D possibly matching TRBD1 (5 bases). Deletions cut 4 bases from V and 3 bases from J, with 18 bases between. This CDR3 contains 17 residues. Germline V gives CDR1 LNHDA, CDR2 SQIVND (reference sequence). The CDR3 reads CASSTGFDSVANEKLFF. The CDR3 DNA sequence: TGTGCCAGTAGTACAGGATTTGACAGCGTGGCTAATGAAAAACTGTTTTTT.

The chain recombines TRBV5-1 with TRBJ2-7; TRBD2 agrees at 7 bases. J gave up 2 bases and V 4 bases, and 0 bases lay outside the gene matches. CDR1 SGHRS and CDR2 YFSETQ come from the germline V gene. This CDR3 is built from 12 residues. CDR3 DNA: TGCGCCAGCAGCCGGGGGGCCTACGAGCAGTACTTC. Its protein is CASSRGAYEQYF.

Details on this clone: Other DNA variants within this sample encode the same CDR3. The CDR3 protein is CASSYLHARGEQYF. The CDR3, as DNA: TGTGCCAGCAGTTACTTGCACGCACGGGGCGAGCAGTACTTC. V is TRBV6-5 and J is TRBJ2-7; the D gene is possibly TRBD2 (5 bases). The CDR3 contains 14 residues. Germline CDR1 MNHEY, CDR2 SVGAGI. With 1 base removed from V and 6 bases from J, the gap between germline ends came to 13 bases.

As for this clone: Compared with germline, one end of the junction differs, possibly owing to a read error. The chain links TRBV7-9 to TRBJ1-1; TRBD1 is a possible D gene (5 bases). CDR1 is SEHNR, CDR2 FQNEAQ, per germline (reference sequence). The CDR3 covers 14 residues. The CDR3 loop is CSSSLVDRNTEAFF. The CDR3, as DNA: TGTTCCAGCAGCTTAGTAGACAGGAACACTGAAGCTTTCTTT.

The rearrangement uses TRBV29-1 and TRBJ2-5, with D unresolved. The V and J ends lost 3 bases and 3 bases respectively, with 8 bases between them. Germline V gene sequence: CDR1 SQVTM, CDR2 ANQGSEA. The CDR3 has 12 residues. In DNA form, the CDR3 reads TGCAGCGTTGACAGGTTTGAAGAGACCCAGTACTTC. The encoded protein is CSVDRFEETQYF. The full variable domain, rest sourced from reference TRBV29-1 and TRBJ2-5, is SAVISQKPSRDICQRGTSLTIQCQVDSQVTMMFWYRQQPGQSLTLIATANQGSEATYESGFVIDKFPISRPNLTFSTLTVSNMSPEDSSIYLCSVDRFEETQYFGPGTRLLVL.

J is TRBJ2-7 and V is TRBV4-2; a possible D gene is TRBD1 (6 bases). With 0 bases removed from V and 5 bases from J, the gap between germline ends came to 11 bases. CDR3 size: 14 residues. Germline V gene data show CDR1 as LGHNA and CDR2 as YNFKEQ. The CDR3 loop is CASSQEGDIHEQYF. In DNA, the CDR3 is TGTGCCAGCAGCCAAGAAGGGGACATTCACGAGCAGTACTTC.

The V call is TRBV9, the J call TRBJ2-1, with TRBD1 matching 7 bases. This CDR3 is 14 amino acids long. The trim removed 0 bases at V and 5 bases at J, leaving 2 bases unmatched. From germline, CDR1 is SGDLS and CDR2 YYNGEE. Here the CDR3 reads CASSVAGTDNEQFF. CDR3 DNA sequence: TGTGCCAGCAGCGTAGCCGGGACAGACAATGAGCAGTTCTTC. Full variable domain (rest looked up from reference TRBV9 and TRBJ2-1): DSGVTQTPKHLITATGQRVTLRCSPRSGDLSVYWYQQSLDQGLQFLIQYYNGEERAKGNILERFSAQQFPDLHSELNLSSLELGDSALYFCASSVAGTDNEQFFGPGTRLTVL.

V and J are TRBV18 and TRBJ1-3, with D uncertain. Trimming left V 2 bases short and J 4 bases short, with 18 bases between. This CDR3 comprises 17 residues. Germline V gene sequence: CDR1 KGHSH, CDR2 LQKENI. The CDR3 DNA reads as TGTGCCAGCTCACCAACAACCGGGCTTCGGGGAGGAAACACCATATATTTT. Protein sequence: CASSPTTGLRGGNTIYF.

The table lists this clone with a few counts. The V gene is TRBV4-3, the J gene TRBJ2-5; 12 nucleotides align to TRBD1. The CDR3 is 15 residues long. V dropped 3 bases and J dropped 5; count of bases not matched to a gene: 4. Germline lookup yields CDR1 LGHNA and CDR2 YSLEER. Written as DNA, the CDR3 is TGCGCCAGCAGCCAGGGACAGGGGGCTGGCGAGACCCAGTACTTC. Its translation is CASSQGQGAGETQYF.

V usage is TRBV5-1 and J usage is TRBJ2-1; no firm D call. Per the germline V gene, CDR1 is SGHRS and CDR2 is YFSETQ. Trimming removed 0 bases from V and 4 bases from J, with 11 bases in between. The CDR3 spans 15 residues. CDR3 DNA: TGCGCCAGCAGCTTGGACTACCAACCGTACAATGAGCAGTTCTTC. Translating gives CASSLDYQPYNEQFF. Complete variable domain (other parts from reference TRBV5-1 and TRBJ2-1): KAGVTQTPRYLIKTRGQQVTLSCSPISGHRSVSWYQQTPGQGLQFLFEYFSETQRNKGNFPGRFSGRQFSNSRSEMNVSTLELGDSALYLCASSLDYQPYNEQFFGPGTRLTVL.

This chain joins TRBV9 and TRBJ1-2; possibly TRBD1 for D (5 bases). V was clipped by 2 bases and J by 6 bases, with 11 bases between them. Germline lookup yields CDR1 SGDLS and CDR2 YYNGEE. This CDR3 has 13 amino acids. CDR3 amino acids: CASSVSGQDGYTF. Here the CDR3 DNA reads TGTGCCAGCAGCGTCTCAGGGCAGGATGGCTACACCTTC.

This clone was recorded a few times. This chain uses TRBV6-4 with TRBJ2-3, with D unclear. The CDR3 covers 13 residues. Germline lookup yields CDR1 MRHNA and CDR2 SNTAGT. Trimming took 0 bases from V and 4 from J, leaving 5 bases between them. CDR3 bases: TGTGCCAGCAGTGACTCACCGGCAGATACGCAGTATTTT. Translating it yields CASSDSPADTQYF.

This clone was seen just once. The chain combines TRBV9 with TRBJ1-1; D unresolved. V was cut by 1 base and J by 1 base, with 8 bases left in between. CDR3 length: 14 amino acids. Germline V gene sequence: CDR1 SGDLS, CDR2 YYNGEE. The CDR3 coding sequence is TGTGCCAGCAGCGTAACGGGAGGGAACACTGAAGCTTTCTTT. This codes for CASSVTGGNTEAFF.

In DNA, the CDR3 is TGTGCCAGCAGCGTAGACCCAGGGGGTAACACTGAAGCTTTCTTT. Translating gives CASSVDPGGNTEAFF. The rearrangement links TRBV9 to TRBJ1-1, with 7 nucleotides matching TRBD1. The CDR3 is made up of 15 amino acids. Per germline, CDR1 SGDLS and CDR2 YYNGEE. V lost 0 bases and J lost 2; bases outside the gene matches: 4.

The chain has TRBV25-1 and TRBJ1-2; TRBD1 matches 10 bases. From germline, CDR1 is MGHDK and CDR2 SYGVNS. J lost 8 bases, V lost 3 bases, and 9 bases had no gene match. This CDR3 has 15 residues. The CDR3 protein is CASSDGDRGLHGYTF. Here the CDR3 DNA reads TGTGCCAGCAGTGACGGAGACAGGGGGCTTCACGGCTACACCTTC.

This clone was found once. This chain uses TRBV5-4 with TRBJ2-5; no reliable D call. CDR3 length: 14 residues. CDR1 is SGHNT and CDR2 is YYREEE in the germline V gene (reference sequence). The germline V and J ends were trimmed by 0 bases and 5 bases, with 11 bases remaining between them. The DNA for the CDR3 is TGTGCCAGCAGCTTGGAAGCCGGAGAGGAGACCCAGTACTTC. This codes for CASSLEAGEETQYF.

V usage is TRBV10-1 and J usage is TRBJ2-7; tentative D call: TRBD2 (6 bases). The length of the CDR3 is 14 residues. Trimming took 3 bases from V and 4 from J, leaving 13 bases between them. The germline gives CDR1 WNHNN, CDR2 SYGVQD (reference sequence). The CDR3 sequence: CASSDAGSRYEQYF. Written as DNA, the CDR3 is TGCGCCAGCAGTGATGCGGGGAGTAGGTACGAGCAGTACTTC.

This chain links TRBV5-4 with TRBJ2-7; TRBD1 matches at 7 bases. Unmatched junction bases numbered 6, after V lost 4 bases and J lost 2 bases. CDR1 and CDR2 (germline): SGHNT, YYREEE (reference sequence). This CDR3 spans 14 amino acids. The CDR3: CASSTGTVTYEQYF. CDR3 nucleotide sequence: TGTGCCAGCAGCACCGGGACAGTCACCTACGAGCAGTACTTC.

V usage is TRBV30 and J usage is TRBJ2-7; the match to TRBD2 covers 8 bases. Per germline, CDR1 GTSNPN and CDR2 SVGIG (reference sequence). Trimming took 0 bases from V and 5 from J; bases not matched to a gene: 6. The CDR3 runs 14 residues. The CDR3 protein is CAWSVYGGADEQYF. The CDR3 coding sequence is TGTGCCTGGAGTGTCTACGGGGGGGCCGACGAGCAGTACTTC.